One and the same sample provided the 15 T cell receptor beta chains below, sequenced in a study of T cell responses to AZD1222 COVID-19 vaccine. The data were produced by immunoSEQ multiplex PCR, yet TCRdb's version contains in-frame clones alone and is incomplete. This table holds about 93,000 clones, roughly 89% found once. Sequencing was performed on peripheral blood, taken on day 0 of MenACWY control vaccination. All receptors come from an adult in good health.

The chain couples TRBV27 to TRBJ2-1; D perhaps matches TRBD2 (7 bases). Trimming shortened V by 6 bases and J by 7 bases, and 19 bases separated the two germline ends. There are 15 residues in the CDR3. Germline V gives CDR1 MNHEY, CDR2 SMNVEV (reference sequence). The CDR3 coding sequence is TGTGCCAGCAGCCTAGGGGGGGCGCTGGGAAATGAGCAGTTCTTC. It codes for CASSLGGALGNEQFF.

This clone appeared a single time. V gene TRBV9 combines with J gene TRBJ2-7; D gene uncertain. Trimming shortened V by 0 bases and J by 2 bases, and 12 bases separated the two germline ends. Germline V gene sequence: CDR1 SGDLS, CDR2 YYNGEE. This CDR3 is built from 15 residues. CDR3 coding DNA: TGTGCCAGCAGCGTAGCCGATCACCCAACCTACGAGCAGTACTTC. Translating gives CASSVADHPTYEQYF. Looking up the rest from reference TRBV9 and TRBJ2-7 gives the full variable domain: DSGVTQTPKHLITATGQRVTLRCSPRSGDLSVYWYQQSLDQGLQFLIQYYNGEERAKGNILERFSAQQFPDLHSELNLSSLELGDSALYFCASSVADHPTYEQYFGPGTRLTVT.

This clone was counted a single time. The chain joins TRBV9 to TRBJ1-6, with a tentative D call TRBD1 (6 bases). The germline gives CDR1 SGDLS, CDR2 YYNGEE. The CDR3 spans 15 residues. V was clipped by 0 bases and J by 7 bases, with 11 bases between them. In DNA form, the CDR3 reads TGTGCCAGCAGCGTAGGGGACACGGTGAATTCACCCCTCCACTTT. Amino acid sequence: CASSVGDTVNSPLHF.

The chain combines TRBV6-1 with TRBJ2-1; tentatively, D is TRBD1 (5 bases). V lost 1 base and J lost 9, with 7 bases in between. CDR1 and CDR2 from the germline V gene are MNHNS and SASEGT. The length of the CDR3 is 12 residues. CDR3 in amino acids: CASSEGGGEQFF. The CDR3 DNA sequence: TGTGCCAGCAGTGAAGGGGGCGGTGAGCAGTTCTTC.

The rearrangement uses TRBV5-1 and TRBJ2-1; 7 bases fit TRBD1. The CDR3 has 16 residues. Germline assignment: CDR1 SGHRS and CDR2 YFSETQ. V lost 0 bases to trimming and J lost 0 bases; unmatched junction nucleotides: 3. This chain's CDR3 is CASSLDGQVSYNEQFF. The CDR3 region has the DNA TGCGCCAGCAGCTTGGATGGACAGGTCTCCTACAATGAGCAGTTCTTC.

The J gene is TRBJ1-2, the V gene TRBV12-3 or TRBV12-4, with no clear D. V lost 5 bases, J lost 4 bases, and 11 bases lay in between. The CDR3 length is 13 residues. CDR3 sequence: CASSVRVGYGYTF. The CDR3 DNA follows: TGTGCCAGCAGTGTTCGGGTAGGCTATGGCTACACCTTC.

The chain uses TRBV4-2 and TRBJ2-3; 12 bases align to TRBD2. V shed 4 bases and J 2 bases; nucleotides not matched to a gene: 7. The CDR3 is made up of 17 amino acids. Germline V lookup: CDR1 LGHNA, CDR2 YNFKEQ. This CDR3 is CASSRGRLAGVTDTQYF. CDR3 nucleotides: TGTGCCAGCAGCCGCGGAAGACTAGCGGGAGTCACAGATACGCAGTATTTT.

The chain couples TRBV7-3 to TRBJ2-3; TRBD1 matches 11 bases. V lost 6 bases, J lost 4 bases, and 6 bases stayed unmatched. This CDR3 has 15 amino acids. Looked up from germline, CDR1 is SGHTA and CDR2 is FQGTGA. CDR3 region: CASSTGQGGADTQYF. The CDR3, as DNA: TGTGCCAGCAGTACGGGACAGGGGGGCGCAGATACGCAGTATTTT.

V and J are TRBV3-1 (or the pseudogene TRBV3-2) and TRBJ2-2; D uncertain. Germline assignment: CDR1 LGHDT and CDR2 YNNKEL (reference sequence). V gave up 1 base and J gave up 5 bases, with 5 bases separating them. The CDR3 loop spans 13 amino acids. For the CDR3, the DNA is TGTGCCAGCAGCCAAGTTGGGACCGGGGAGCTGTTTTTT. Translation: CASSQVGTGELFF.

The chain uses TRBV6-5 and TRBJ2-4, with D unclear. Between the trimmed V and J ends, which lost 0 bases and 6 bases, there was a span of 12 bases. In germline, CDR1 is MNHEY, CDR2 SVGAGI. The length of the CDR3 is 15 residues. CDR3 nucleotides: TGTGCCAGCAGTTACTCGATACCCAGCTTAAACATTCAGTACTTC. It translates to CASSYSIPSLNIQYF.

The J gene is TRBJ1-2, the V gene TRBV10-3; a weak D match, TRBD1 (6 bases). CDR1 is ENHRY and CDR2 is SYGVKD in the germline V gene. This CDR3 has 14 amino acids. The V end was cut by 3 bases, the J end by 5 bases, with 13 bases between. CDR3 in amino acids: CAISDLTGTYGYTF. The CDR3 region has the DNA TGTGCCATCAGTGACTTAACAGGGACGTATGGCTACACCTTC.

The rearrangement links TRBV7-2 to TRBJ1-3; no firm D call. Germline V gene sequence: CDR1 SGHTA, CDR2 FQGNSA. The V end was cut by 5 bases, the J end by 0 bases, with 17 bases between. The CDR3 extends over 17 amino acids. The CDR3 nucleotides read TGTGCCAGCAGCCTACTGTCGATGGGGAGCTCTGGAAACACCATATATTTT. This gives the protein CASSLLSMGSSGNTIYF.

The rearrangement uses TRBV6-2 or TRBV6-3 and TRBJ2-1, with D perhaps given as TRBD1 or TRBD2 (5 bases each). There are 15 residues in the CDR3. The V end was cut by 2 bases, the J end by 5 bases, with 13 bases between. CDR1 is MNHEY, CDR2 SVGEGT, per germline. Here the CDR3 DNA reads TGTGCCAGCAGTTACCCTCGGGACCGTAACAATGAGCAGTTCTTC. Its protein product is CASSYPRDRNNEQFF.

A single count supports this clone. The chain is built from TRBV30 and TRBJ1-2, with 7 bases aligning to TRBD1. The CDR3 has 13 amino acids. Germline CDR1 reads GTSNPN; CDR2 reads SVGIG (reference sequence). The V and J ends lost 0 bases and 2 bases, in that order; junction bases with no gene match: 0. CDR3 protein: CAWSVGQNYGYTF. CDR3 in DNA: TGTGCCTGGAGTGTGGGACAGAACTATGGCTACACCTTC.

The rearrangement joins TRBV5-4 to TRBJ1-1, with a weak D call TRBD1 (5 bases). The germline V and J ends were trimmed by 0 bases and 6 bases, with 15 bases remaining between them. Germline assignment: CDR1 SGHNT and CDR2 YYREEE (reference sequence). The length of the CDR3 is 15 residues. The CDR3 nucleotides are TGTGCCAGCAGCTTGGGAAGGACAATTGGGCCTGAAGCTTTCTTT. Translation gives CASSLGRTIGPEAFF.